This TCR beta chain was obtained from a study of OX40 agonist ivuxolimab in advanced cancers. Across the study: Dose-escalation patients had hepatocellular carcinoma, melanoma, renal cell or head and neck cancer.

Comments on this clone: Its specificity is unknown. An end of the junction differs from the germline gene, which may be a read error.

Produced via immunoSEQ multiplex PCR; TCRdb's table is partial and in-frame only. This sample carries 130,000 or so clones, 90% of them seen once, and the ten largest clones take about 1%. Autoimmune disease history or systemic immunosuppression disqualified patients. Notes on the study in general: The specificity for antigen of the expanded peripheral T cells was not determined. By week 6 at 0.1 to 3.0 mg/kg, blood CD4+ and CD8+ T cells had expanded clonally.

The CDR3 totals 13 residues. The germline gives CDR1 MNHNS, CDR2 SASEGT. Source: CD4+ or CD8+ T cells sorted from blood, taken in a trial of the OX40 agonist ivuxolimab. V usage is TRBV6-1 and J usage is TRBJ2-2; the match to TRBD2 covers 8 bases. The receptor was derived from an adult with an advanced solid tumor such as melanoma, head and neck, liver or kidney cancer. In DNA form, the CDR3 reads TGTGCCGGCAGGACTAGCTGGACCGGGGAGCTGTTTTTT. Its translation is CAGRTSWTGELFF.